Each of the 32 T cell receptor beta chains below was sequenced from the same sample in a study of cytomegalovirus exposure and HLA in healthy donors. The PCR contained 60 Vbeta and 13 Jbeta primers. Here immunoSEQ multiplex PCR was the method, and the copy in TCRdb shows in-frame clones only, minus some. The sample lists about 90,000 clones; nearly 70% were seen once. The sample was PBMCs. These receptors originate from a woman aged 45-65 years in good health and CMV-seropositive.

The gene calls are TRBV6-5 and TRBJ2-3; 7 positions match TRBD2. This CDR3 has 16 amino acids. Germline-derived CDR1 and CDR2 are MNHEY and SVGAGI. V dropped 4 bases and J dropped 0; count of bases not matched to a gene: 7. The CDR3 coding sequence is TGTGCCAGCAGTTCCCCGGCGGGGGATAGCACAGATACGCAGTATTTT. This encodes CASSSPAGDSTDTQYF.

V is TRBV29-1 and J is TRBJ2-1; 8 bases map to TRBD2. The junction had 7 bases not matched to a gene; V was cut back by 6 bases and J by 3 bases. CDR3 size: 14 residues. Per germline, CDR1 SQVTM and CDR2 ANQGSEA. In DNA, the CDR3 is TGCAGCGTCCCAGCGGGAGACTTCTACAATGAGCAGTTCTTC. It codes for CSVPAGDFYNEQFF.

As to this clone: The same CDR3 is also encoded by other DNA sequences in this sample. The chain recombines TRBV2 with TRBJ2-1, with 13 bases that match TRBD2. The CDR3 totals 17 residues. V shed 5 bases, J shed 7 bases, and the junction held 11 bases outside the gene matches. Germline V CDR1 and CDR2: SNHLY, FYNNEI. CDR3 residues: CASSFSGLAGVYNEQFF. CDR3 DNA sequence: TGTGCCAGCAGTTTCTCCGGACTAGCGGGAGTGTATAATGAGCAGTTCTTC.

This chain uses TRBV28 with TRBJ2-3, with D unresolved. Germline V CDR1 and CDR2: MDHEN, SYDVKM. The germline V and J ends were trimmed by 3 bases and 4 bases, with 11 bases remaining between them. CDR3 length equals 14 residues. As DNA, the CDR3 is TGTGCCAGCAGTTTTGGTTCAGGTGCAGATACGCAGTATTTT. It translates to CASSFGSGADTQYF.

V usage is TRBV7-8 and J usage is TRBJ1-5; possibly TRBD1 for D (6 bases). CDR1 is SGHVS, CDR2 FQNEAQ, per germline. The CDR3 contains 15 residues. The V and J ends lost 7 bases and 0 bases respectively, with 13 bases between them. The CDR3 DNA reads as TGTGCCAGCACCGAAGGACAGTATAGCAATCAGCCCCAGCATTTT. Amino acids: CASTEGQYSNQPQHF.

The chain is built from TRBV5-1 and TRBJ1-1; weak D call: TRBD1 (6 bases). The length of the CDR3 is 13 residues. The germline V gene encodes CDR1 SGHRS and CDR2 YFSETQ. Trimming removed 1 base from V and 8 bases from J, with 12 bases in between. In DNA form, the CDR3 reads TGCGCCAGCAGCTTGTCCTTTCAGGGGGAAGCTTTCTTT. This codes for CASSLSFQGEAFF.

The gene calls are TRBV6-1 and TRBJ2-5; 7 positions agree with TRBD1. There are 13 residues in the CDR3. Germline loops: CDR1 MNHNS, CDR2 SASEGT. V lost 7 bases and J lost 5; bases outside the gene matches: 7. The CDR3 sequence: CASIRVRGETQYF. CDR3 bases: TGTGCCAGCATTAGAGTCAGGGGGGAGACCCAGTACTTC.

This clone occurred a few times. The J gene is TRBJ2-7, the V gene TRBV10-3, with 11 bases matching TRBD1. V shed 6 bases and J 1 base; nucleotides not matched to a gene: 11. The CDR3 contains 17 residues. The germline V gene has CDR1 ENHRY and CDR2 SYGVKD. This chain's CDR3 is CAISRDRGFPLSYEQYF. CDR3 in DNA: TGTGCCATCAGCCGGGACAGGGGGTTCCCCCTTTCCTACGAGCAGTACTTC.

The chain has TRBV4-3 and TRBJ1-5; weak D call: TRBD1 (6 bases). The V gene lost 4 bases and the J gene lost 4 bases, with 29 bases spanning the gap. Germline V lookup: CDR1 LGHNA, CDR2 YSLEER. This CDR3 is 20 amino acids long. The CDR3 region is CASSPRLGGGQIGRNQPQHF. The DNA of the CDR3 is TGCGCCAGCAGCCCGCGTCTAGGCGGGGGGCAAATTGGTAGGAATCAGCCCCAGCATTTT.

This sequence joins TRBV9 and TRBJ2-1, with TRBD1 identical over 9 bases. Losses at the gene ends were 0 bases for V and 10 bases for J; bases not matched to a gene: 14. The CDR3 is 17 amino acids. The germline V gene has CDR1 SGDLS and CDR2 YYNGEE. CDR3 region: CASSVDRGQGVWWEQFF. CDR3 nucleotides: TGTGCCAGCAGCGTAGATAGGGGACAGGGAGTCTGGTGGGAGCAGTTCTTC.

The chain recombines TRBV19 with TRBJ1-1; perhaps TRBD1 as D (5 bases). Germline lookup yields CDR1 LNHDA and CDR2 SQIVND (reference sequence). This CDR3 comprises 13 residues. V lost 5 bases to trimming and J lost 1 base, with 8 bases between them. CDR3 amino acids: CASSSTGNTEAFF. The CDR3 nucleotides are TGTGCCAGTAGTTCCACAGGGAACACTGAAGCTTTCTTT.

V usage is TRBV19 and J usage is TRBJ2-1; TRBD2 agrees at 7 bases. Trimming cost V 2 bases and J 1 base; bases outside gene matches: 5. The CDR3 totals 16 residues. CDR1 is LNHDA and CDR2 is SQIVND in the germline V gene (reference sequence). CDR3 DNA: TGTGCCAGTAGTATATGGGAGGGAATGTCCTACAATGAGCAGTTCTTC. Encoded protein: CASSIWEGMSYNEQFF.

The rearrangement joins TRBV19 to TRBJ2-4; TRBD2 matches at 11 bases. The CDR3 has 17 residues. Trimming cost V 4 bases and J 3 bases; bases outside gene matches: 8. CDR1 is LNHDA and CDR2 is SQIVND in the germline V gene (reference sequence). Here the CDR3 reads CASSTSTSGTLKNIQYF. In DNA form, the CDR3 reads TGTGCCAGTAGTACTTCGACTAGCGGGACACTCAAAAACATTCAGTACTTC. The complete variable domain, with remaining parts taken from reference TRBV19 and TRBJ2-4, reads DGGITQSPKYLFRKEGQNVTLSCEQNLNHDAMYWYRQDPGQGLRLIYYSQIVNDFQKGDIAEGYSVSREKKESFPLTVTSAQKNPTAFYLCASSTSTSGTLKNIQYFGAGTRLSVL.

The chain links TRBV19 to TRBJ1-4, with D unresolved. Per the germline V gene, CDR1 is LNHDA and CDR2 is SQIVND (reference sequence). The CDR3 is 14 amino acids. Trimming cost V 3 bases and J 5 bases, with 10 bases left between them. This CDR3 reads CASSIGSANEKLFF. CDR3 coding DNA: TGTGCCAGTAGTATTGGGAGTGCGAATGAAAAACTGTTTTTT. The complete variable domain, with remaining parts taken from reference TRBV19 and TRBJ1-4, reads DGGITQSPKYLFRKEGQNVTLSCEQNLNHDAMYWYRQDPGQGLRLIYYSQIVNDFQKGDIAEGYSVSREKKESFPLTVTSAQKNPTAFYLCASSIGSANEKLFFGSGTQLSVL.

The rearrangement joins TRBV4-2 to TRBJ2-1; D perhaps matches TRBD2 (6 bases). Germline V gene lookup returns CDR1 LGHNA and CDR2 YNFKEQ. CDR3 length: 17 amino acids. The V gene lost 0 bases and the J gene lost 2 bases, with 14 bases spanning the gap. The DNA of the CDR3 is TGTGCCAGCAGCCAAGATCGTCGGGACTTGACCTACAATGAGCAGTTCTTC. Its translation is CASSQDRRDLTYNEQFF.

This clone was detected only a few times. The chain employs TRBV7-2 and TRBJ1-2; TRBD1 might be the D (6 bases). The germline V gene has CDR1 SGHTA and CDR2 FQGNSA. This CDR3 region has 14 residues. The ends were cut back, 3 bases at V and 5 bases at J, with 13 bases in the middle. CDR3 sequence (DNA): TGTGCCAGCAGCTTCAGCAGGGGTGTGTATGGCTACACCTTC. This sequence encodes CASSFSRGVYGYTF.

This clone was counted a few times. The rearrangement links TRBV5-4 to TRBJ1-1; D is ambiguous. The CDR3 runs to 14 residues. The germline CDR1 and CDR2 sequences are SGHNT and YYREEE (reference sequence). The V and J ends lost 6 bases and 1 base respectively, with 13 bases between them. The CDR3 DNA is TGTGCCAGCATCGAGGACGGGAAGAACACTGAAGCTTTCTTT. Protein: CASIEDGKNTEAFF.

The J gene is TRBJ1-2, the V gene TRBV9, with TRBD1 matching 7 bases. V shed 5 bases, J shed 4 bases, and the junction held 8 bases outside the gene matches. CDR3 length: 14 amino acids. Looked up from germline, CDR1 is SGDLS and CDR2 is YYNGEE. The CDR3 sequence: CASSGPRDSYGYTF. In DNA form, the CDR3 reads TGTGCCAGCAGTGGCCCCCGGGACAGCTATGGCTACACCTTC.

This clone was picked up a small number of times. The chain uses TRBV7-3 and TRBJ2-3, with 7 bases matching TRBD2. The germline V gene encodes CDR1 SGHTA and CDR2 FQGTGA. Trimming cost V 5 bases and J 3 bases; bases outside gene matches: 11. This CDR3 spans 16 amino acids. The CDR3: CASSISGGSSTDTQYF. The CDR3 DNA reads TGTGCCAGCAGCATAAGCGGCGGGAGTAGTACAGATACGCAGTATTTT.

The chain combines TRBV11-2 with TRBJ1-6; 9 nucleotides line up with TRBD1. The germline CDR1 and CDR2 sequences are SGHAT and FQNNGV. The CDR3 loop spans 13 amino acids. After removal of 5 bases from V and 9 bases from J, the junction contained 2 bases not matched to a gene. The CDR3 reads CASSDRGSSPLHF. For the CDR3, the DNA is TGTGCCAGCAGCGACAGGGGGTCTTCACCCCTCCACTTT.

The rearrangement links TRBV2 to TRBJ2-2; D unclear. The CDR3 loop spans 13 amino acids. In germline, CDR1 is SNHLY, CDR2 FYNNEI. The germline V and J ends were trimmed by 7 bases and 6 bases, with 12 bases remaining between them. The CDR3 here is CASKAGSAGELFF. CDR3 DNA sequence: TGTGCCAGCAAGGCTGGAAGCGCCGGGGAGCTGTTTTTT. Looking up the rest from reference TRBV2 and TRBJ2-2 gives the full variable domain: EPEVTQTPSHQVTQMGQEVILRCVPISNHLYFYWYRQILGQKVEFLVSFYNNEISEKSEIFDDQFSVERPDGSNFTLKIRSTKLEDSAMYFCASKAGSAGELFFGEGSRLTVL.

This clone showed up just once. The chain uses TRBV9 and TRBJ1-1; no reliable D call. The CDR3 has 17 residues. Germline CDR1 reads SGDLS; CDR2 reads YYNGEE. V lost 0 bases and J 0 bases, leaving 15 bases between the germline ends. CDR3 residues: CASSVEPGTTVNTEAFF. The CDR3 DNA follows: TGTGCCAGCAGCGTAGAGCCAGGCACCACGGTGAACACTGAAGCTTTCTTT.

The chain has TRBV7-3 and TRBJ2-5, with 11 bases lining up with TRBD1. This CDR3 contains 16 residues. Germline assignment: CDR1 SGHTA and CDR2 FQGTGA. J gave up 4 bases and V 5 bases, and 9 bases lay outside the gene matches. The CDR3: CASSPSGTGGRETQYF. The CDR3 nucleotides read TGTGCCAGCAGCCCTTCCGGGACAGGGGGTAGAGAGACCCAGTACTTC.

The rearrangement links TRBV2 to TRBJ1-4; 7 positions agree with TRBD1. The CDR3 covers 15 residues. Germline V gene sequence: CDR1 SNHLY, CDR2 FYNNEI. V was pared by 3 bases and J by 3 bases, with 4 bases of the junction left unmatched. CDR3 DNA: TGTGCCAGCAGTGACAGGGGGGAGCCTAATGAAAAACTGTTTTTT. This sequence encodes CASSDRGEPNEKLFF.

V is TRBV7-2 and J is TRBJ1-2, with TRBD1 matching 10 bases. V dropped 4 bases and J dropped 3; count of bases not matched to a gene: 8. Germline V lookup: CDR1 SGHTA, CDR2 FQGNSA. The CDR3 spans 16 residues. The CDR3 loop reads CASSSRPTGGYYGYTF. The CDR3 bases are TGTGCCAGCAGCTCCAGACCGACAGGGGGCTACTATGGCTACACCTTC. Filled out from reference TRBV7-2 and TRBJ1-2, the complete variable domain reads GAGVSQSPSNKVTEKGKDVELRCDPISGHTALYWYRQSLGQGLEFLIYFQGNSAPDKSGLPSDRFSAERTGGSVSTLTIQRTQQEDSAVYLCASSSRPTGGYYGYTFGSGTRLTVV.

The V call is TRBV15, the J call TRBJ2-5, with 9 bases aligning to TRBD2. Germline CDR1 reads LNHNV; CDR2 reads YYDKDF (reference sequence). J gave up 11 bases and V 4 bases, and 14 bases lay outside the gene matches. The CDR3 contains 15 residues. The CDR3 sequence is CATSTGGRAEEEQYF. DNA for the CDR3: TGTGCCACCAGCACAGGCGGGAGGGCAGAGGAGGAGCAGTACTTC.

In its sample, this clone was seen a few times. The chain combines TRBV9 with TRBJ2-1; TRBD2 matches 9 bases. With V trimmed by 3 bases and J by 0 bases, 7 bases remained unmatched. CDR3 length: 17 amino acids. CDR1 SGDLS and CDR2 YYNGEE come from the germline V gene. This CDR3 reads CASSALAGEFSYNEQFF. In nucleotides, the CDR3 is TGTGCCAGCAGCGCCTTAGCGGGGGAGTTCTCCTACAATGAGCAGTTCTTC.

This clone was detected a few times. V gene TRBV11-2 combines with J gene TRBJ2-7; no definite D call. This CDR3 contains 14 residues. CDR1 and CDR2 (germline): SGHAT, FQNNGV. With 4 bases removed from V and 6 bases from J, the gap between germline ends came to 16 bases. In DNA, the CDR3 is TGTGCCAGCAGCTCGCAGATAGGAGTGGGCGAGCAGTACTTC. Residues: CASSSQIGVGEQYF.

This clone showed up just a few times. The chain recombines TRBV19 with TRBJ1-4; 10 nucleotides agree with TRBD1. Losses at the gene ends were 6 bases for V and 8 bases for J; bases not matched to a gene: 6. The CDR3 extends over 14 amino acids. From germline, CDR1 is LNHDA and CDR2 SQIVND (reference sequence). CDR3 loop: CASSGQGVKEKLFF. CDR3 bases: TGTGCCAGTAGCGGACAGGGGGTTAAGGAAAAACTGTTTTTT.

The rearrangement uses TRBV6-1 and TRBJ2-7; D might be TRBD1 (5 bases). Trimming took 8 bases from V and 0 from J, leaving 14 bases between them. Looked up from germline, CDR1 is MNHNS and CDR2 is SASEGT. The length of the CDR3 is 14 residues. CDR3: CASGRQGGSYEQYF. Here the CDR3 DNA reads TGTGCCAGCGGTCGGCAGGGCGGCTCCTACGAGCAGTACTTC.

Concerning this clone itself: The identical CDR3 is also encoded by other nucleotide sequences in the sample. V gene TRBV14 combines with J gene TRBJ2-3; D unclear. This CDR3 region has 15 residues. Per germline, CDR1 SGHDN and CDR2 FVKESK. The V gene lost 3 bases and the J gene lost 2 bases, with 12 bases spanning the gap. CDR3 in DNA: TGTGCCAGCAGCCAGTTCCTCGTTCCCACAGATACGCAGTATTTT. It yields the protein CASSQFLVPTDTQYF.

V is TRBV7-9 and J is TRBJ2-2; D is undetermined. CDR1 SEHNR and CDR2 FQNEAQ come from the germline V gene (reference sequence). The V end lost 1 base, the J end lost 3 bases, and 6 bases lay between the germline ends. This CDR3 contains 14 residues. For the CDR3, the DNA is TGTGCCAGCAGCTTAGACAGTTACACCGGGGAGCTGTTTTTT. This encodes CASSLDSYTGELFF.